Following are 5 T cell receptor beta chains from one sample sequenced in a study of blood T cell repertoires in COVID-19. Produced via immunoSEQ multiplex PCR; TCRdb's table is partial and in-frame only. The sample has 30,000 to 45,000 clones; roughly nine tenths are singletons. The specimen sequenced was peripheral blood. The receptor source for this set is a human donor in a cohort sampled during active COVID-19.

The chain recombines TRBV5-6 with TRBJ1-6; weak D call: TRBD1 (6 bases). Germline CDR1 is SGHDT and CDR2 is YYEEEE. The CDR3 has 16 amino acids. V was trimmed by 2 bases and J by 10 bases, leaving 19 bases between them. CDR3 sequence: CASSLGGARPESPLHF. In DNA form, the CDR3 reads TGTGCCAGCAGCTTAGGGGGGGCCCGTCCCGAATCACCCCTCCACTTT. Full variable domain (missing parts from reference TRBV5-6 and TRBJ1-6): DAGVTQSPTHLIKTRGQQVTLRCSPKSGHDTVSWYQQALGQGPQFIFQYYEEEERQRGNFPDRFSGHQFPNYSSELNVNALLLGDSALYLCASSLGGARPESPLHFGNGTRLTVT.

This chain joins TRBV15 and TRBJ1-4, with TRBD1 matching over 7 bases. Germline-derived CDR1 and CDR2 are LNHNV and YYDKDF (reference sequence). The ends lost 4 bases at V and 0 bases at J; junction bases unmatched: 26. The CDR3 loop spans 23 amino acids. The CDR3 sequence is CATSTFKVAGGIRWLATNEKLFF. Here the CDR3 DNA reads TGTGCCACCAGCACGTTTAAGGTGGCAGGGGGTATTCGTTGGCTCGCAACTAATGAAAAACTGTTTTTT.

The CDR3: CASSPPGYEQYF. Here the CDR3 DNA reads TGTGCCAGCTCACCGCCCGGCTACGAGCAGTACTTC. This chain joins TRBV18 and TRBJ2-7, with D uncertain. Per the germline V gene, CDR1 is KGHSH and CDR2 is LQKENI. The CDR3 consists of 12 residues. Between the trimmed V and J ends, which lost 3 bases and 3 bases, there was a span of 6 bases.

This clone was counted a few times. The rearrangement joins TRBV11-3 to TRBJ2-1, with 15 positions matching TRBD2. V was pared by 5 bases and J by 6 bases, with 2 bases of the junction left unmatched. Germline CDR1 and CDR2: SGHNT and YENEEA. The CDR3 contains 15 residues. This chain's CDR3 is CASSLGLAGGNEQFF. DNA for the CDR3: TGTGCCAGCAGCCTGGGACTAGCGGGAGGCAATGAGCAGTTCTTC.

The chain couples TRBV28 to TRBJ2-7, with 8 bases lining up with TRBD2. CDR3 length equals 15 residues. Germline V CDR1 and CDR2: MDHEN, SYDVKM. Trimming took 5 bases from V and 2 from J; bases not matched to a gene: 8. The CDR3 coding sequence is TGTGCCAGCAGTCCGGGAGGGAAGGGTGCCTACGAGCAGTACTTC. This encodes CASSPGGKGAYEQYF.